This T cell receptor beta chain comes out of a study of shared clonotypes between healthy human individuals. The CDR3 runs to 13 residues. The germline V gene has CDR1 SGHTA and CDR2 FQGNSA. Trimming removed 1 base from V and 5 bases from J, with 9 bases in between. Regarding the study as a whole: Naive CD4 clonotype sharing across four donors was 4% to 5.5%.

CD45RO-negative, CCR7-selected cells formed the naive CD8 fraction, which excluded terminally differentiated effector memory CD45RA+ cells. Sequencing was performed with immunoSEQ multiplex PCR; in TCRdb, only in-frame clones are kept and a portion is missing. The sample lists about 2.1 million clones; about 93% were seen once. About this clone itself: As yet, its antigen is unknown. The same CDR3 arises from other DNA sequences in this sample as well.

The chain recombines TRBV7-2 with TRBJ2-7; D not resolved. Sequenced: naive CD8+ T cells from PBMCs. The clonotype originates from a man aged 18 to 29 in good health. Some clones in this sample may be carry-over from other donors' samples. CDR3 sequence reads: CASSLGGPDEQYF. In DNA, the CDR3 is TGTGCCAGCAGCTTAGGAGGTCCGGACGAGCAGTACTTC.